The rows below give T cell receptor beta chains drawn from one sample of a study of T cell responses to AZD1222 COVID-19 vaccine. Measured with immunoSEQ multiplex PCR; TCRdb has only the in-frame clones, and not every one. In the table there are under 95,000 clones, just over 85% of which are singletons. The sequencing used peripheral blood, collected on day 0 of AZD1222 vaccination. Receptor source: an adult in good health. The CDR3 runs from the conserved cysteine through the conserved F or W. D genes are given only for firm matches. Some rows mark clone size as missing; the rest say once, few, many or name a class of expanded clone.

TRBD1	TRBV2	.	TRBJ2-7	TGTGCCAGCCTCCGGACAGGGGGGTCCTACGAGCAGTACTTC	CASLRTGGSYEQYF
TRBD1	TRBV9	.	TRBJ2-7	TGTGCCAGCAGCGCTGGACAGGGGGGAACCTACGAGCAGTACTTC	CASSAGQGGTYEQYF
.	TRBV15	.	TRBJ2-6	TGTGCCACCAGCAGAGATAGGAACACCGCCAACGTCCTGACTTTC	CATSRDRNTANVLTF
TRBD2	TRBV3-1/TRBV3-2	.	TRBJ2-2	TGTGCCAGCAGCCGGGACCGACTAGCGGGAGTGGGCAACACCGGGGAGCTGTTTTTT	CASSRDRLAGVGNTGELFF
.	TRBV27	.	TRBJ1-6	TGTGCCAGCAGATCTCTGGGAGGAAATTCACCCCTCCACTTT	CASRSLGGNSPLHF
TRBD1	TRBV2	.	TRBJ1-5	TGTGCCAGCAGACTCCAGGGGGGAAGCAATCAGCCCCAGCATTTT	CASRLQGGSNQPQHF
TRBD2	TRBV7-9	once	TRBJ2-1	TGTGCCAGCAGCTTTCCGGGACTAGCGACCAATGAGCAGTTCTTC	CASSFPGLATNEQFF
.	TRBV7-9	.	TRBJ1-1	TGTGCCAGCAGCTTATCGGGCACTTTGAACACTGAAGCTTTCTTT	CASSLSGTLNTEAFF
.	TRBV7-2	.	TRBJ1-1	TGTGCCAGCAGCTTAGAGTACAGGGTTCCTGAAGCTTTCTTT	CASSLEYRVPEAFF
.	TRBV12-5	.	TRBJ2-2	TGTGCTAGTGGTTTGGGCGGGACAGCTATCACCGGGGAGCTGTTTTTT	CASGLGGTAITGELFF
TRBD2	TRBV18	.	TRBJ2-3	TGTGCCAGCTCACCGCGACTAGCGGGAGAGGCAGATACGCAGTATTTT	CASSPRLAGEADTQYF
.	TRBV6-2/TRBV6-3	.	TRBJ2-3	TGTGCCAGCAGTTACGGGGGCATTGGGGATACGCAGTATTTT	CASSYGGIGDTQYF
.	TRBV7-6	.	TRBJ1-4	TGTGCCAGCAGCCTGGAGCCAGGGTATAATGAAAAACTGTTTTTT	CASSLEPGYNEKLFF
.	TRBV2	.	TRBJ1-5	TGTGCCAGCAGTGATATGGGGGCTGATAGCAATCAGCCCCAGCATTTT	CASSDMGADSNQPQHF
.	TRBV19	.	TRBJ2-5	TGTGCCAGTAGTATAGTAGTACAGGAGACCCAGTACTTC	CASSIVVQETQYF
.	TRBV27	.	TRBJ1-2	TGTGCCAGCAGCACCCAGGGCTATGGCTACACCTTC	CASSTQGYGYTF
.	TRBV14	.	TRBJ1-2	TGTGCCAGCAGCCAAGATAGGAGCTATGGCTACACCTTC	CASSQDRSYGYTF
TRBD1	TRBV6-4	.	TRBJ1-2	TGTGCCAGCAGTGACTCAGGGACAGGGGGCTCGGGCTACACCTTC	CASSDSGTGGSGYTF
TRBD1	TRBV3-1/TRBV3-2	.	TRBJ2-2	TGTGCCAGCAGCGAGGACAGGGGACGAACCCCCACCGGGGAGCTGTTTTTT	CASSEDRGRTPTGELFF
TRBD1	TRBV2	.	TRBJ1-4	TGTGCCAGCAGAGGGACAGCCGATTGGGAAAAACTGTTTTTT	CASRGTADWEKLFF
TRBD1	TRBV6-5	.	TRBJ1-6	TGTGCCAGTTGGGACAGGCATAATTCACCCCTCCACTTT	CASWDRHNSPLHF
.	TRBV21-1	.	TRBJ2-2	TGTGCCAGCAGCAAACTGGTCCACACCGGGGAGCTGTTTTTT	CASSKLVHTGELFF
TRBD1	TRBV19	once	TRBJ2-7	TGTGCCAGTAGGCCCGCGGACAGGTCGAGAGAGCAGTACTTC	CASRPADRSREQYF
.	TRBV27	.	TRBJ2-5	TGTGCCAGCAGTCCCCTCCCCTTATGGAGCGGAAGGGAGACCCAGTACTTC	CASSPLPLWSGRETQYF
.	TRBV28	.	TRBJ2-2	TGTGCCAGCAGCCGCACCCTGGGGCAGGGGCCGAGTTTAAACACCGGGGAGCTGTTTTTT	CASSRTLGQGPSLNTGELFF
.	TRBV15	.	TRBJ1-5	TGTGCCACCAGCACGGGACTGCCGAGTCGGCCCCAGCATTTT	CATSTGLPSRPQHF
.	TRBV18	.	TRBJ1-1	TGTGCCAGCGCGCCGGTGAACACTGAAGCTTTCTTT	CASAPVNTEAFF
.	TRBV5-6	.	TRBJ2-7	TGTGCCAGCAGCTTGGGTCCAGGGAAGGGTGAGCAGTACTTC	CASSLGPGKGEQYF
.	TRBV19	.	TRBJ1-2	TGTGCCAGTAGTCCCTCTCTGGGGGAGAGTGGCTACACCTTC	CASSPSLGESGYTF
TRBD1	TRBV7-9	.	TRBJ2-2	TGTGCCAGCAGCACTGGGACAGGGGCCCTGAACACCGGGGAGCTGTTTTTT	CASSTGTGALNTGELFF
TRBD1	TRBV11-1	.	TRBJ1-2	TGTGCCAGCAGCTCCCAACGACAGGGGTCTGGCTACACCTTC	CASSSQRQGSGYTF
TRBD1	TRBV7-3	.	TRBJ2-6	TGTGCCAGCAGCTTATGGGACAGCTCTGGGGCCAACGTCCTGACTTTC	CASSLWDSSGANVLTF
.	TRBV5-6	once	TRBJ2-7	TGTGCCAGCAGCCCGGGGGCATTGTCCTACGAGCAGTACTTC	CASSPGALSYEQYF
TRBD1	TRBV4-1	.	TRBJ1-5	TGCGCCAGCGACAGGGTAAATCAGCCCCAGCATTTT	CASDRVNQPQHF
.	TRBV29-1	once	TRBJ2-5	TGCAGCGTTGAAGCTCAAAGCAGAGAGACCCAGTACTTC	CSVEAQSRETQYF
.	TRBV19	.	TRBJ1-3	TGTGCCAGTATTGGACTGGTTAGCTCTGGAAACACCATATATTTT	CASIGLVSSGNTIYF
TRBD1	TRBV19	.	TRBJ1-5	TGTGCCAGTAGGACCAGGGGGGAGGATCAGCCCCAGCATTTT	CASRTRGEDQPQHF
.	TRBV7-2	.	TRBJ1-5	TGTGCCAGCAGCCCCCGGGGGGGTAGGGTTAGCAATCAGCCCCAGCATTTT	CASSPRGGRVSNQPQHF